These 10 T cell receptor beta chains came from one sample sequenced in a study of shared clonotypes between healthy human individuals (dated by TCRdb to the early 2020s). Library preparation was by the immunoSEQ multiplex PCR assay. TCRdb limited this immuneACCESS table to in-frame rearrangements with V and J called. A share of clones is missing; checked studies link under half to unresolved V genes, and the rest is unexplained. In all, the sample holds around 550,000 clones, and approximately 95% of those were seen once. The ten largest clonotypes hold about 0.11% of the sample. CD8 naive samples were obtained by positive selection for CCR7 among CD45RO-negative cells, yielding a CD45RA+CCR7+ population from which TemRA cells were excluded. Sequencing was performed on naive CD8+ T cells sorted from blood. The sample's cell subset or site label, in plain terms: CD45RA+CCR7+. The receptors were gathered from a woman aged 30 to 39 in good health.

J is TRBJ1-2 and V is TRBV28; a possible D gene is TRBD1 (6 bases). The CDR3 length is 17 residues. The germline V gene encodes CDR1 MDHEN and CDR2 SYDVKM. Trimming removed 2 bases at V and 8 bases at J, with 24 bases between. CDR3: CASSLPERDTSFGGYTF. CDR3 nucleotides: TGTGCCAGCAGTTTACCGGAACGGGACACTTCATTCGGGGGCTACACCTTC.

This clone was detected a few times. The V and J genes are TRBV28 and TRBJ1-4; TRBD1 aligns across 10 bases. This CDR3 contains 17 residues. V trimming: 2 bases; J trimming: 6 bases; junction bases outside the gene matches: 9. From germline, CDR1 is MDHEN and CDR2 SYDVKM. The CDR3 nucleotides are TGTGCCAGCAGTTTAAGTCTGTTGGGGACAGGGGATGAAAAACTGTTTTTT. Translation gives CASSLSLLGTGDEKLFF.

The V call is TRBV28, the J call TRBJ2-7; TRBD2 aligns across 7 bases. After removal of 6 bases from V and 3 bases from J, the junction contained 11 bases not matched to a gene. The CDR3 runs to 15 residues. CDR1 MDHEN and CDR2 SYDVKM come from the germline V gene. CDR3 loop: CASRTGREGSYEQYF. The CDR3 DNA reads TGTGCCAGCAGGACGGGCAGGGAGGGGAGCTACGAGCAGTACTTC.

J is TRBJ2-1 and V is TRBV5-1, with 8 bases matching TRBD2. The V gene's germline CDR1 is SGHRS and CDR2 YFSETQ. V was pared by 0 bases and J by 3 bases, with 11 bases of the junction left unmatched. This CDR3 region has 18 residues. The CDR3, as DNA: TGCGCCAGCAGCTTGGGGACTAGCTTGTCTGTCCTCTACAATGAGCAGTTCTTC. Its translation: CASSLGTSLSVLYNEQFF.

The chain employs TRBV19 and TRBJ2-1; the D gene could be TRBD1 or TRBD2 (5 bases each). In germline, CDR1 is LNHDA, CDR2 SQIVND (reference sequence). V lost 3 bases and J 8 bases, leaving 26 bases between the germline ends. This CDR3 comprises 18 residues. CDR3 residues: CASSIWGRRGTSAYEQFF. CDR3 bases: TGTGCCAGTAGTATTTGGGGAAGAAGAGGGACGAGCGCTTATGAGCAGTTCTTC.

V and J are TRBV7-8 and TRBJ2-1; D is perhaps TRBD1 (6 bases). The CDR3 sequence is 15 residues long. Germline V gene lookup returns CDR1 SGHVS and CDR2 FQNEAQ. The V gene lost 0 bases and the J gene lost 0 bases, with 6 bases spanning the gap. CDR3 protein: CASSLAGASYNEQFF. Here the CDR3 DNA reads TGTGCCAGCAGCTTAGCGGGGGCCTCCTACAATGAGCAGTTCTTC.

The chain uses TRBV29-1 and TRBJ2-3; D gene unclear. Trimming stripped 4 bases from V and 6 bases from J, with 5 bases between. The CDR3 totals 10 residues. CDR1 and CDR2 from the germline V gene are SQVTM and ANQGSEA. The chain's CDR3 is CSVGLDTQYF. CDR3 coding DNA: TGCAGCGTTGGTCTGGATACGCAGTATTTT.

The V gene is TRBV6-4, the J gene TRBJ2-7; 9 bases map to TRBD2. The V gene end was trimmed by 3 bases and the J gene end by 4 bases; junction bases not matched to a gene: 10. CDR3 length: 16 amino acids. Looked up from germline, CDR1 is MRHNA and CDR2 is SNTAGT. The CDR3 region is CASSDPPSGIKYEQYF. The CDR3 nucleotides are TGTGCCAGCAGTGATCCGCCTAGCGGGATTAAATACGAGCAGTACTTC.

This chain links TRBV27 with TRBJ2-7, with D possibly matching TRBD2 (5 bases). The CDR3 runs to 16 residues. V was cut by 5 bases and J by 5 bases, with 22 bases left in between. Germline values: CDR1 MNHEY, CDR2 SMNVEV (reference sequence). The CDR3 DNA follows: TGTGCCAGCAGTCTCGCTTGGACTTCCGCCATAGACGAGCAGTACTTC. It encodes CASSLAWTSAIDEQYF.

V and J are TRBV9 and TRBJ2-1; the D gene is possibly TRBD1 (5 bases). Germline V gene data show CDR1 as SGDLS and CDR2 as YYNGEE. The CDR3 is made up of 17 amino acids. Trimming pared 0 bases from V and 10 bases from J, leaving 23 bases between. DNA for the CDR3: TGTGCCAGCAGCGTAGGGGGCGACTTCCCAACCTTAGGGGAGCAGTTCTTC. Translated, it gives CASSVGGDFPTLGEQFF.